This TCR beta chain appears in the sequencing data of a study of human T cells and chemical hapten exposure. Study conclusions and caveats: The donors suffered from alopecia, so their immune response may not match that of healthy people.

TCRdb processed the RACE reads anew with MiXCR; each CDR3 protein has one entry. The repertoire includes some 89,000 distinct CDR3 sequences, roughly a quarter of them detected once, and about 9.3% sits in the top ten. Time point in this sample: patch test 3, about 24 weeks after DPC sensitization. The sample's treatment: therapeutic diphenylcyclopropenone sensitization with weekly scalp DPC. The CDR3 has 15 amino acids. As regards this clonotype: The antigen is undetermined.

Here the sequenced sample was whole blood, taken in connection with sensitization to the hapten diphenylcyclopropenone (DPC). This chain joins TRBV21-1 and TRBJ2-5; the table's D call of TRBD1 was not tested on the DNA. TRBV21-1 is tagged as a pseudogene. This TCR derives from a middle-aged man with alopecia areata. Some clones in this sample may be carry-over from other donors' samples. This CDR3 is CASSKRDRAEETQYF. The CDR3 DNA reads TGTGCCAGCAGCAAAAGGGACAGGGCCGAAGAGACCCAGTACTTC.